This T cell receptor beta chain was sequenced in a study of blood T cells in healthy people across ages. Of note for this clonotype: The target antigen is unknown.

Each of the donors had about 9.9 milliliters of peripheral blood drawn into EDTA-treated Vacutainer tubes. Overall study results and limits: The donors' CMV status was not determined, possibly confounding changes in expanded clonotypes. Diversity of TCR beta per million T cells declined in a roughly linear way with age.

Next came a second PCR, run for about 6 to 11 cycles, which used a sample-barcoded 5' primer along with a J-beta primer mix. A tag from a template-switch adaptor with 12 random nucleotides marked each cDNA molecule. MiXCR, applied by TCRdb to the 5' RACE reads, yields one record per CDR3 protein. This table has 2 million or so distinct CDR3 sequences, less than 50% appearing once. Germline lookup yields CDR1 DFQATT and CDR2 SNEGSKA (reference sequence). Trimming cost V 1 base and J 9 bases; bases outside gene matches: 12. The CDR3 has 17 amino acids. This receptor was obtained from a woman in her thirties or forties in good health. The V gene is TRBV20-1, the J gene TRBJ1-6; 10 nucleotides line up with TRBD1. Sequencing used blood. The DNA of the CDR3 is TGCAGTGCTAGAGTTTTTCCTGGACAGGGGGGGAGTTCACCCCTCCACTTT. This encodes CSARVFPGQGGSSPLHF.